The following is a T cell receptor beta chain sequence with its context. Its antigen is not known. Germline V gives CDR1 MGHDK, CDR2 SYGVNS. Deletions cut 5 bases from V and 0 bases from J, with 14 bases between. The CDR3 extends over 17 amino acids. This specimen belongs to a study of cytomegalovirus exposure and HLA in healthy donors. Study-level findings and limits: Across donors, sequencing depth was assumed by presence/absence analyses to be roughly uniform. The study found most TCR sequences rare, yet found some public TCRs in many donors.

60 Vbeta and 13 Jbeta primers were used in PCR. TCRdb's copy holds only in-frame clones and misses some; the assay was immunoSEQ multiplex PCR. The table lists about 77,000 clones, 70% to 80% of them singletons. The sample was PBMCs. The chain has TRBV25-1 and TRBJ1-6, with D maybe TRBD1 (6 bases). The TCR comes from a man between 40 and 49 years old in good health and CMV-seronegative. The CDR3 spells CASSSRDKSSYNSPLHF. Written as DNA, the CDR3 is TGTGCCAGCAGTTCTAGGGACAAGAGCTCCTATAATTCACCCCTCCACTTT.